This passage covers 29 T cell receptor beta chains from one sample sequenced in a study of control samples from healthy donors and cancer patients. Measured with immunoSEQ multiplex PCR; TCRdb has only the in-frame clones, and not every one. The sample lists some 150,000 clones, over 90% occurring once. Sequences were obtained from blood. These receptors were taken from a man aged 45-65 years in good health.

This clone was picked up one time. This sequence joins TRBV6-6 and TRBJ1-4, with D possibly being TRBD1 (5 bases). The germline V gene has CDR1 MNHNY and CDR2 SVGAGI (reference sequence). V was pared by 4 bases and J by 8 bases, with 14 bases between. The CDR3 is 14 amino acids. Here the CDR3 reads CASSWDSWEEKLFF. Written as DNA, the CDR3 is TGTGCCAGCAGTTGGGACTCTTGGGAGGAAAAACTGTTTTTT.

The V call is TRBV9, the J call TRBJ2-5; 9 nucleotides match TRBD2. In germline, CDR1 is SGDLS, CDR2 YYNGEE. The trim removed 2 bases at V and 4 bases at J, leaving 6 bases unmatched. This CDR3 is 15 amino acids long. CDR3 region: CASSVSGRGVETQYF. CDR3 coding DNA: TGTGCCAGCAGCGTTAGCGGGAGAGGGGTAGAGACCCAGTACTTC.

The genes are TRBV28 and TRBJ2-7; 12 nucleotides align to TRBD1. CDR3 size: 15 residues. CDR1 is MDHEN and CDR2 is SYDVKM in the germline V gene. V lost 3 bases, J lost 9 bases, and 9 bases stayed unmatched. The CDR3: CASSLYGTGGPAQYF. The CDR3 DNA reads as TGTGCCAGCAGTTTGTACGGGACAGGGGGCCCCGCGCAGTACTTC.

This chain uses TRBV27 with TRBJ2-7, with 10 positions matching TRBD1. The length of the CDR3 is 17 residues. V shed 2 bases and J 2 bases; nucleotides not matched to a gene: 9. Germline V lookup: CDR1 MNHEY, CDR2 SMNVEV (reference sequence). CDR3 coding DNA: TGTGCCAGCAGTTTAAACCTTGCCGGGACAGGGGCCTACGAGCAGTACTTC. Protein product: CASSLNLAGTGAYEQYF.

The chain links TRBV3-1 (or the pseudogene TRBV3-2) to TRBJ1-5; the D gene is possibly TRBD1 (5 bases). Germline V gives CDR1 LGHDT, CDR2 YNNKEL (reference sequence). V lost 1 base and J lost 3, with 10 bases in between. CDR3 length equals 15 residues. The CDR3 is CASSQVTGPNQPQHF. CDR3 bases: TGTGCCAGCAGCCAAGTCACAGGCCCCAATCAGCCCCAGCATTTT.

The J gene is TRBJ1-6, the V gene TRBV7-9; D not resolved. The CDR3 has 13 residues. The V end lost 5 bases, the J end lost 9 bases, and 11 bases lay between the germline ends. Per germline, CDR1 SEHNR and CDR2 FQNEAQ (reference sequence). CDR3 amino acids: CASSPDTTSPLHF. As DNA, the CDR3 is TGTGCCAGCAGCCCCGACACGACTTCACCCCTCCACTTT.

The genes are TRBV10-3 and TRBJ2-7; 8 bases are a match to TRBD2. This CDR3 comprises 16 residues. The V gene's germline CDR1 is ENHRY and CDR2 SYGVKD. V lost 4 bases, J lost 2 bases, and 10 bases stayed unmatched. The CDR3 here is CAISGNREGQPYEQYF. The CDR3 bases are TGTGCCATCAGTGGAAATCGGGAGGGCCAACCCTACGAGCAGTACTTC.

This rearrangement joins TRBV6-4 to TRBJ2-1, with D perhaps TRBD2 (6 bases). Germline V CDR1 and CDR2: MRHNA, SNTAGT. This CDR3 region has 14 residues. V gave up 3 bases and J gave up 7 bases, with 13 bases separating them. The CDR3 nucleotides are TGTGCCAGCAGTGAAGTTGATGGGACTAATGAGCAGTTCTTC. It specifies CASSEVDGTNEQFF.

The chain uses TRBV18 and TRBJ2-5; D remains unclear. Germline V gene lookup returns CDR1 KGHSH and CDR2 LQKENI. Trimming removed 3 bases from V and 6 bases from J, with 8 bases in between. This CDR3 comprises 12 residues. The chain's CDR3 is CASSPDGKTQYF. CDR3 bases: TGTGCCAGCTCACCGGATGGGAAGACCCAGTACTTC.

This clone came up a few times. This rearrangement joins TRBV5-5 to TRBJ2-1; 11 positions agree with TRBD2. Looked up from germline, CDR1 is SGHKS and CDR2 is YYEKEE (reference sequence). Trimming took 0 bases from V and 7 from J; bases not matched to a gene: 12. This CDR3 comprises 18 residues. As DNA, the CDR3 is TGTGCCAGCAGCTTGGAAGCTAACCTAGCGGGAGGTAGAAATGAGCAGTTCTTC. Translated: CASSLEANLAGGRNEQFF.

CDR3: CASSRTGGSVYNEQFF. The CDR3 region has the DNA TGTGCCAGCAGTAGGACAGGGGGCTCAGTTTACAATGAGCAGTTCTTC. V and J are TRBV27 and TRBJ2-1; 11 nucleotides align to TRBD1. The CDR3 consists of 16 residues. Per the germline V gene, CDR1 is MNHEY and CDR2 is SMNVEV (reference sequence). The J segment lost 4 bases and the V segment lost 5 bases, leaving 7 bases of the junction unmatched.

V is TRBV10-2 and J is TRBJ1-1, with a tentative D call TRBD1 (5 bases). The CDR3 is 16 amino acids. The V end lost 3 bases, the J end lost 2 bases, and 16 bases lay between the germline ends. Germline V gives CDR1 WSHSY, CDR2 SAAADI. CDR3 nucleotide sequence: TGCGCCAGCAGTGAAGAACTCCTTGGGGGAAACACTGAAGCTTTCTTT. Translation gives CASSEELLGGNTEAFF.

V is TRBV5-1 and J is TRBJ2-3; 7 bases are shared with TRBD1. Germline CDR1 SGHRS, CDR2 YFSETQ. V shed 3 bases and J 1 base; nucleotides not matched to a gene: 5. The CDR3 totals 15 residues. The CDR3 region is CASSSRQGGTDTQYF. In DNA form, the CDR3 reads TGCGCCAGCAGCTCCAGACAGGGTGGCACAGATACGCAGTATTTT.

The gene calls are TRBV18 and TRBJ2-7, with unresolved D. V lost 0 bases and J 3 bases, leaving 6 bases between the germline ends. CDR1 and CDR2 from the germline V gene are KGHSH and LQKENI. The CDR3 loop spans 13 amino acids. CDR3 loop: CASSPPNSYEQYF. The CDR3 DNA reads as TGTGCCAGCTCACCACCGAACAGCTACGAGCAGTACTTC.

The rearrangement links TRBV19 to TRBJ2-3, with D possibly matching TRBD1 (5 bases). V was cut by 7 bases and J by 1 base, with 9 bases left in between. Germline V CDR1 and CDR2: LNHDA, SQIVND (reference sequence). The CDR3 consists of 13 residues. CDR3 nucleotide sequence: TGTGCCAGTAACTGGGGCCGCACAGATACGCAGTATTTT. It specifies CASNWGRTDTQYF.

The V and J genes are TRBV12-5 and TRBJ2-5; the match to TRBD2 covers 13 bases. With V trimmed by 7 bases and J by 7 bases, 12 bases remained unmatched. Germline V gives CDR1 LGHNT, CDR2 FRNRAP. The CDR3 sequence is 16 residues long. CDR3 sequence reads: CASAQTLAGGSGTQYF. Written as DNA, the CDR3 is TGTGCTAGTGCCCAGACACTAGCGGGAGGGTCGGGGACCCAGTACTTC.

The V call is TRBV5-1, the J call TRBJ2-1; 16 positions agree with TRBD2. Germline V gives CDR1 SGHRS, CDR2 YFSETQ. This CDR3 spans 17 amino acids. V shed 4 bases and J 7 bases; nucleotides not matched to a gene: 8. The CDR3 here is CASSPGWGLAGGNEQFF. The CDR3 DNA follows: TGCGCCAGCAGCCCGGGCTGGGGACTAGCGGGAGGGAATGAGCAGTTCTTC.

V usage is TRBV3-1 (or the pseudogene TRBV3-2) and J usage is TRBJ2-1, with D unclear. Germline CDR1 is LGHDT and CDR2 is YNNKEL (reference sequence). Trimming stripped 0 bases from V and 6 bases from J, with 9 bases between. The CDR3 totals 14 residues. The CDR3 DNA reads TGTGCCAGCAGCCAAGATTCCACTGGCAATGAGCAGTTCTTC. As protein: CASSQDSTGNEQFF.

The sample holds a few counts of this clone. The chain joins TRBV7-9 to TRBJ2-7; 7 nucleotides align to TRBD1. Looked up from germline, CDR1 is SEHNR and CDR2 is FQNEAQ (reference sequence). Trimming at V came to 1 base and at J to 2 bases, leaving 5 bases not matched to a gene. This CDR3 has 15 residues. As DNA, the CDR3 is TGTGCCAGCAGCTTAGGGACAGGAGGCACCTACGAGCAGTACTTC. This codes for CASSLGTGGTYEQYF.

The gene calls are TRBV29-1 and TRBJ1-2; 9 bases match TRBD1. CDR1 SQVTM and CDR2 ANQGSEA come from the germline V gene. CDR3 length equals 11 residues. V shed 6 bases and J 8 bases; nucleotides not matched to a gene: 4. CDR3 protein: CSVHRGHGYTF. DNA for the CDR3: TGCAGCGTCCACAGGGGGCACGGCTACACCTTC.

The gene calls are TRBV7-2 and TRBJ2-7; D is unclear. Trimming removed 5 bases at V and 3 bases at J, with 14 bases between. This CDR3 spans 14 amino acids. Germline values: CDR1 SGHTA, CDR2 FQGNSA. CDR3 region: CASSRRRIGYEQYF. The CDR3 bases are TGTGCCAGCAGCCGTCGACGGATCGGCTACGAGCAGTACTTC.

The genes are TRBV7-8 and TRBJ2-7; 13 nucleotides line up with TRBD2. The V segment lost 3 bases and the J segment 4 bases; nucleotides outside the gene matches: 6. This CDR3 is built from 16 residues. The germline gives CDR1 SGHVS, CDR2 FQNEAQ. CDR3 sequence reads: CASSFGGTSGTYEQYF. Written as DNA, the CDR3 is TGTGCCAGCAGCTTCGGCGGGACTAGCGGGACTTACGAGCAGTACTTC.

The gene calls are TRBV19 and TRBJ1-2; tentative D call: TRBD1 (5 bases). The ends were cut back, 3 bases at V and 1 base at J, with 9 bases in the middle. Germline V gene sequence: CDR1 LNHDA, CDR2 SQIVND (reference sequence). The CDR3 runs 14 residues. The CDR3 nucleotides read TGTGCCAGTAGTATGACAGTGGGTAACTATGGCTACACCTTC. Protein product: CASSMTVGNYGYTF.

The chain recombines TRBV5-1 with TRBJ1-4; D not certain. Trimming shortened V by 0 bases and J by 5 bases, and 17 bases separated the two germline ends. Germline V gene data show CDR1 as SGHRS and CDR2 as YFSETQ. This CDR3 comprises 17 residues. The CDR3 is CASSLETRRTGNEKLFF. The CDR3 bases are TGCGCCAGCAGCTTGGAAACAAGGAGGACCGGGAATGAAAAACTGTTTTTT.

The chain recombines TRBV5-6 with TRBJ1-5; D is unclear. The CDR3 is made up of 16 amino acids. V was pared by 1 base and J by 1 base, with 12 bases between. In germline, CDR1 is SGHDT, CDR2 YYEEEE. CDR3: CASSLYGLGSNQPQHF. The CDR3 DNA sequence: TGTGCCAGCAGCTTGTACGGACTCGGGAGCAATCAGCCCCAGCATTTT.

The chain employs TRBV4-2 and TRBJ2-3, with 11 bases aligning to TRBD2. The CDR3 length is 16 residues. The germline V gene encodes CDR1 LGHNA and CDR2 YNFKEQ. V lost 3 bases to trimming and J lost 2 bases; unmatched junction nucleotides: 4. CDR3 sequence (DNA): TGTGCCAGCAGCCACCGACTAGCGGGGCACACAGATACGCAGTATTTT. The encoded protein is CASSHRLAGHTDTQYF.

This clone appeared a single time. This chain joins TRBV7-9 and TRBJ1-2; D remains ambiguous. This CDR3 has 16 amino acids. The V end lost 1 base, the J end lost 4 bases, and 16 bases lay between the germline ends. Looked up from germline, CDR1 is SEHNR and CDR2 is FQNEAQ (reference sequence). DNA for the CDR3: TGTGCCAGCAGCTTAGGGTCTGGAGGTGACCTCTATGGCTACACCTTC. As protein: CASSLGSGGDLYGYTF.

The chain carries TRBV7-2 and TRBJ2-2, with 7 bases identical to TRBD2. Per germline, CDR1 SGHTA and CDR2 FQGNSA. V shed 11 bases and J 1 base; nucleotides not matched to a gene: 7. The CDR3 has 14 residues. The CDR3, as DNA: TGTGCCCAAAGGTCTAGCGGGAACACCGGGGAGCTGTTTTTT. Translated: CAQRSSGNTGELFF.

This clone has only one observation. The chain links TRBV10-2 to TRBJ2-7, with D tentatively TRBD1 (6 bases). V was clipped by 2 bases and J by 8 bases, with 19 bases between them. CDR1 and CDR2 from the germline V gene are WSHSY and SAAADI. The CDR3 is made up of 15 amino acids. The CDR3 reads CASSEHPGTSGQQYF. As DNA, the CDR3 is TGCGCCAGCAGTGAGCACCCCGGGACATCTGGACAGCAGTACTTC.